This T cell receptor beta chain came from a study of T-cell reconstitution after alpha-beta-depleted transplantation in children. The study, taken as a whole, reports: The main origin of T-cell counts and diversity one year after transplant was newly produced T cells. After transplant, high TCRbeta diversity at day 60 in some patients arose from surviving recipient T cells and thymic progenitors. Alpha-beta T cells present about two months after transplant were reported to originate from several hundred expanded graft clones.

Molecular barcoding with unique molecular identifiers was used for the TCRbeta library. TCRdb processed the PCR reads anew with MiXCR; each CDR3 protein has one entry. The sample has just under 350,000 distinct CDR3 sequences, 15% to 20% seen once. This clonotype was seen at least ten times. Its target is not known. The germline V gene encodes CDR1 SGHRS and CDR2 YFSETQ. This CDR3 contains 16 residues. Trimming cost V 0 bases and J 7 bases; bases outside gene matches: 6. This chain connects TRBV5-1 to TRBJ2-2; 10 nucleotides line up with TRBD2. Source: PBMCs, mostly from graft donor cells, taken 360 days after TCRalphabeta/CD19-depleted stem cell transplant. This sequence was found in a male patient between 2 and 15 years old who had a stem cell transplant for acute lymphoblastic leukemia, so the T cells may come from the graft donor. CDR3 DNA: TGCGCCAGCAGCTTGGGACTAGCGGGTCGGAACGGGGAGCTGTTTTTT. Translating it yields CASSLGLAGRNGELFF.